One sample yielded the 31 T cell receptor beta chains listed below, sequenced in a study of cytomegalovirus exposure and HLA in healthy donors. The study ran its PCR with 60 Vbeta and 13 Jbeta primers. Some clones are missing from TCRdb's copy, which holds only in-frame ones; the method was immunoSEQ multiplex PCR. This repertoire comprises tens of thousands of clones; its ten largest clones make up under 4.5%. Sequencing input: PBMCs. The receptors here all came from a man aged 35-49 years in good health and CMV-seronegative.

This sequence joins TRBV5-4 and TRBJ1-2; 9 nucleotides line up with TRBD1. V trimming: 4 bases; J trimming: 4 bases; junction bases outside the gene matches: 8. The CDR3 extends over 15 amino acids. Germline V CDR1 and CDR2: SGHNT, YYREEE (reference sequence). DNA for the CDR3: TGTGCCAGCAGCCAGGGACAGGGAGCGTCCTATGGCTACACCTTC. Amino acids: CASSQGQGASYGYTF.

The rearrangement uses TRBV14 and TRBJ2-5; 10 nucleotides agree with TRBD2. CDR1 and CDR2 (germline): SGHDN, FVKESK. Trimming removed 4 bases from V and 2 bases from J; junction bases left unmatched: 4. The CDR3 extends over 15 amino acids. The DNA for the CDR3 is TGTGCCAGCAGCCCCCTAGCGGGAGTACAAGAGACCCAGTACTTC. Translated: CASSPLAGVQETQYF.

The chain carries TRBV5-6 and TRBJ2-7, with 10 nucleotides matching TRBD2. V shed 7 bases, J shed 0 bases, and the junction held 4 bases outside the gene matches. From germline, CDR1 is SGHDT and CDR2 YYEEEE. The CDR3 extends over 14 amino acids. In DNA form, the CDR3 reads TGTGCCAGCGCTAGCGGGGGAAGCTCCTACGAGCAGTACTTC. Translating it yields CASASGGSSYEQYF.

The rearrangement joins TRBV7-2 to TRBJ2-2, with 7 bases identical to TRBD1. Germline values: CDR1 SGHTA, CDR2 FQGNSA. V was pared by 5 bases and J by 11 bases, with 5 bases of the junction left unmatched. This CDR3 spans 12 amino acids. The CDR3 sequence is CASSQQGTELFF. CDR3 bases: TGTGCCAGCAGCCAACAGGGGACCGAGCTGTTTTTT.

The chain combines TRBV9 with TRBJ2-7; TRBD1 might be the D (5 bases). Germline V CDR1 and CDR2: SGDLS, YYNGEE. The CDR3 extends over 14 amino acids. V lost 2 bases and J 2 bases, leaving 11 bases between the germline ends. The CDR3 coding sequence is TGTGCCAGCAGCGTGTCACAGGATACCTACGAGCAGTACTTC. This encodes CASSVSQDTYEQYF.

This chain links TRBV5-1 with TRBJ2-1; 7 bases agree with TRBD1. Germline values: CDR1 SGHRS, CDR2 YFSETQ. V shed 3 bases and J 6 bases; nucleotides not matched to a gene: 6. The CDR3 sequence is 14 residues long. In DNA form, the CDR3 reads TGCGCCAGCAGCTCAGGGGGTTTCGGCAATGAGCAGTTCTTC. It codes for CASSSGGFGNEQFF.

The V gene is TRBV5-1, the J gene TRBJ2-6, with D maybe TRBD1 (5 bases). The CDR3 totals 19 residues. In germline, CDR1 is SGHRS, CDR2 YFSETQ. V lost 3 bases, J lost 0 bases, and 19 bases lay in between. CDR3 DNA: TGCGCCAGCAGCTGGGCCCCGAGACAGAGACTCTCTGGGGCCAACGTCCTGACTTTC. It specifies CASSWAPRQRLSGANVLTF.

The chain has TRBV30 and TRBJ1-2; TRBD1 matches 7 bases. Germline V lookup: CDR1 GTSNPN, CDR2 SVGIG (reference sequence). Trimming removed 4 bases from V and 3 bases from J; junction bases left unmatched: 5. The CDR3 runs 13 residues. CDR3 sequence: CAWNRGTDYGYTF. DNA for the CDR3: TGTGCCTGGAACAGGGGAACAGACTATGGCTACACCTTC.

The chain's CDR3 is CASSRGDEETQYF. The CDR3 DNA reads TGTGCCAGCAGTCGGGGGGACGAAGAGACCCAGTACTTC. This rearrangement joins TRBV28 to TRBJ2-5; 7 bases match TRBD2. The germline V gene encodes CDR1 MDHEN and CDR2 SYDVKM. The CDR3 is made up of 13 amino acids. The V gene end was trimmed by 5 bases and the J gene end by 3 bases; junction bases not matched to a gene: 3.

The chain combines TRBV5-5 with TRBJ2-3; D possibly corresponds to TRBD1 (7 bases). V was pared by 6 bases and J by 6 bases, with 14 bases between. From germline, CDR1 is SGHKS and CDR2 YYEKEE (reference sequence). The CDR3 runs to 13 residues. The CDR3 sequence is CASTLQGGDTQYF. The CDR3 DNA follows: TGTGCCAGCACCCTTCAGGGGGGCGATACGCAGTATTTT.

V usage is TRBV5-1 and J usage is TRBJ2-5, with D perhaps matching TRBD2 (5 bases). The germline V and J ends were trimmed by 0 bases and 2 bases, with 8 bases remaining between them. The length of the CDR3 is 14 residues. Germline CDR1 reads SGHRS; CDR2 reads YFSETQ. The DNA for the CDR3 is TGCGCCAGCAGCTTGGAAACGGGACAAGAGACCCAGTACTTC. This translates into CASSLETGQETQYF.

The chain carries TRBV30 and TRBJ1-4; the D gene is possibly TRBD1 (5 bases). CDR1 GTSNPN and CDR2 SVGIG come from the germline V gene (reference sequence). This CDR3 has 11 amino acids. The V end was cut by 1 base, the J end by 11 bases, with 8 bases between. The CDR3 nucleotides read TGTGCCTGGAGTGCTCAGGGTAAACTGTTTTTT. It yields the protein CAWSAQGKLFF.

CDR3 sequence: CASSLDSSYGYTF. CDR3 sequence (DNA): TGCGCCAGCAGCTTGGACAGTTCCTATGGCTACACCTTC. The gene calls are TRBV5-1 and TRBJ1-2; D remains unclear. V was cut by 0 bases and J by 4 bases, with 7 bases left in between. The CDR3 sequence is 13 residues long. Germline V CDR1 and CDR2: SGHRS, YFSETQ.

The rearrangement joins TRBV19 to TRBJ2-7; weak D call: TRBD1 (6 bases). CDR1 LNHDA and CDR2 SQIVND come from the germline V gene (reference sequence). The CDR3 contains 14 residues. V lost 3 bases, J lost 2 bases, and 11 bases lay in between. In nucleotides, the CDR3 is TGTGCCAGTAGTATCACAGGGCCCACCTACGAGCAGTACTTC. Amino acid sequence: CASSITGPTYEQYF.

The rearrangement joins TRBV7-9 to TRBJ1-5; 10 positions agree with TRBD1. The germline V gene has CDR1 SEHNR and CDR2 FQNEAQ (reference sequence). The CDR3 covers 16 residues. Trimming removed 5 bases from V and 2 bases from J; junction bases left unmatched: 6. The CDR3, as DNA: TGTGCCAGCAGCGACTCCGGGACAGGGGGCAATCAGCCCCAGCATTTT. It is translated as CASSDSGTGGNQPQHF.

The chain couples TRBV5-1 to TRBJ2-7, with D possibly being TRBD2 (6 bases). The germline CDR1 and CDR2 sequences are SGHRS and YFSETQ. Trimming pared 0 bases from V and 5 bases from J, leaving 12 bases between. This CDR3 has 14 amino acids. DNA for the CDR3: TGCGCCAGCAGCTTGGCGGAAGGGAGGAACGAGCAGTACTTC. Its protein is CASSLAEGRNEQYF.

In DNA form, the CDR3 reads TGCGCCAGCAGGTCGGGACAACCGAACACTGAAGCTTTCTTT. Protein: CASRSGQPNTEAFF. The chain has TRBV5-1 and TRBJ1-1; maybe TRBD1 (6 bases). The CDR3 totals 14 residues. The V end was cut by 5 bases, the J end by 1 base, with 12 bases between. The germline V gene encodes CDR1 SGHRS and CDR2 YFSETQ. Drawing the rest from reference TRBV5-1 and TRBJ1-1, the complete variable domain is KAGVTQTPRYLIKTRGQQVTLSCSPISGHRSVSWYQQTPGQGLQFLFEYFSETQRNKGNFPGRFSGRQFSNSRSEMNVSTLELGDSALYLCASRSGQPNTEAFFGQGTRLTVV.

A note on this clone: The germline gene is not matched at one end of the junction; a read error may be the cause. This chain connects TRBV4-3 to TRBJ1-1; tentatively, D is TRBD1 (6 bases). CDR3 length equals 17 residues. Germline lookup yields CDR1 LGHNA and CDR2 YSLEER. The CDR3 reads CASSQEAGAALNTEDFF. The CDR3 bases are TGCGCCAGCAGCCAAGAGGCAGGGGCCGCCTTAAACACTGAAGATTTCTTT.

The V call is TRBV7-2, the J call TRBJ2-1; tentative D call: TRBD1 (5 bases). CDR1 and CDR2 (germline): SGHTA, FQGNSA. Trimming removed 4 bases at V and 0 bases at J, with 19 bases between. The CDR3 loop spans 18 amino acids. The chain's CDR3 is CASSYRKTLGHSYNEQFF. In DNA form, the CDR3 reads TGTGCCAGCAGCTATAGAAAGACCCTCGGACACTCCTACAATGAGCAGTTCTTC. The complete variable domain, with remaining parts taken from reference TRBV7-2 and TRBJ2-1, reads GAGVSQSPSNKVTEKGKDVELRCDPISGHTALYWYRQSLGQGLEFLIYFQGNSAPDKSGLPSDRFSAERTGGSVSTLTIQRTQQEDSAVYLCASSYRKTLGHSYNEQFFGPGTRLTVL.

The genes are TRBV18 and TRBJ2-4, with a possible D match to TRBD1 (6 bases). Germline V gene sequence: CDR1 KGHSH, CDR2 LQKENI. The CDR3 covers 17 residues. The V and J ends lost 4 bases and 1 base respectively, with 17 bases between them. CDR3 sequence: CASSHTHGTGAKNIQYF. The DNA for the CDR3 is TGTGCCAGCTCACACACTCACGGAACAGGGGCCAAAAACATTCAGTACTTC.

CDR3 nucleotides: TGTGCCAGCAGCCAACCCCGGGACTACCCCTACGAGCAGTACTTC. Encoded protein: CASSQPRDYPYEQYF. The chain links TRBV5-6 to TRBJ2-7, with 7 bases that match TRBD2. V gave up 4 bases and J gave up 2 bases; unmatched junction bases: 9. The CDR3 contains 15 residues. The germline V gene has CDR1 SGHDT and CDR2 YYEEEE.

According to its frequency, this clone is medium-sized. The chain employs TRBV10-2 and TRBJ2-1; D might be TRBD1 (6 bases). The CDR3 extends over 16 amino acids. Germline CDR1 WSHSY, CDR2 SAAADI. V gave up 4 bases and J gave up 1 base, with 14 bases separating them. This CDR3 is CASSAQGTSSYNEQFF. The CDR3, as DNA: TGCGCCAGCAGTGCCCAGGGGACCTCATCCTACAATGAGCAGTTCTTC.

The chain carries TRBV7-3 and TRBJ2-5; 10 nucleotides align to TRBD2. The length of the CDR3 is 15 residues. Losses at the gene ends were 5 bases for V and 2 bases for J; bases not matched to a gene: 5. CDR1 is SGHTA, CDR2 FQGTGA, per germline. For the CDR3, the DNA is TGTGCCAGCAGCCGGCTAGCGGGAGCACAAGAGACCCAGTACTTC. Its protein is CASSRLAGAQETQYF.

This chain connects TRBV10-3 to TRBJ2-2; possible D gene TRBD1, 5 bases. The germline V gene has CDR1 ENHRY and CDR2 SYGVKD. CDR3 length: 15 amino acids. Trimming cost V 3 bases and J 4 bases, with 12 bases left between them. CDR3 DNA: TGTGCCATCAGTGACCCAAGGGGCCCCACCGGGGAGCTGTTTTTT. Its translation: CAISDPRGPTGELFF.

The chain has TRBV20-1 and TRBJ1-1; D is undetermined. Between the trimmed V and J ends, which lost 6 bases and 8 bases, there was a span of 13 bases. CDR1 is DFQATT, CDR2 SNEGSKA, per germline (reference sequence). This CDR3 contains 11 residues. The CDR3 DNA is TGCAGTGCCCCCGAGGGAGCAGAAGCTTTCTTT. The encoded protein is CSAPEGAEAFF.

This chain links TRBV30 with TRBJ1-5, with D possibly matching TRBD1 (6 bases). Trimming pared 5 bases from V and 4 bases from J, leaving 15 bases between. CDR3 length equals 14 residues. Germline lookup yields CDR1 GTSNPN and CDR2 SVGIG (reference sequence). The CDR3 region is CAWQTGTPNQPQHF. CDR3 bases: TGTGCCTGGCAGACCGGGACACCAAATCAGCCCCAGCATTTT.

This sequence joins TRBV18 and TRBJ1-2; D gene unclear. The CDR3 has 13 amino acids. CDR1 KGHSH and CDR2 LQKENI come from the germline V gene. Trimming stripped 2 bases from V and 8 bases from J, with 12 bases between. CDR3 in amino acids: CASSPGSDLGYTF. As DNA, the CDR3 is TGTGCCAGCTCACCAGGCAGCGACTTGGGCTACACCTTC.

This chain joins TRBV28 and TRBJ1-2; weak D call: TRBD1 (5 bases). V was clipped by 2 bases and J by 6 bases, with 16 bases between them. From germline, CDR1 is MDHEN and CDR2 SYDVKM. The CDR3 runs to 15 residues. The CDR3 DNA reads as TGTGCCAGCAGTTTACCCCCCGCCAGGGTTCATGGCTACACCTTC. This encodes CASSLPPARVHGYTF.

This chain connects TRBV15 to TRBJ1-1, with 10 bases fitting TRBD1. Trimming took 5 bases from V and 8 from J; bases not matched to a gene: 8. The CDR3 length is 14 residues. The germline gives CDR1 LNHNV, CDR2 YYDKDF (reference sequence). DNA of the CDR3: TGTGCCACCAGCCGGGACAGGGGCAACCCCGAAGCTTTCTTT. Translated, it gives CATSRDRGNPEAFF.

The chain carries TRBV7-3 and TRBJ1-1, with D tentatively TRBD1 (6 bases). Trimming took 3 bases from V and 2 from J, leaving 7 bases between them. This CDR3 contains 13 residues. Germline V gene data show CDR1 as SGHTA and CDR2 as FQGTGA. CDR3 nucleotide sequence: TGTGCCAGCAGCTTGACAGGTAACACTGAAGCTTTCTTT. Translating it yields CASSLTGNTEAFF. The full variable domain, its missing parts supplied by reference TRBV7-3 and TRBJ1-1, is GAGVSQTPSNKVTEKGKYVELRCDPISGHTALYWYRQSLGQGPEFLIYFQGTGAADDSGLPNDRFFAVRPEGSVSTLKIQRTERGDSAVYLCASSLTGNTEAFFGQGTRLTVV.

The J gene is TRBJ2-1, the V gene TRBV12-5, with 10 bases matching TRBD2. V lost 4 bases and J lost 5; bases outside the gene matches: 5. The V gene's germline CDR1 is LGHNT and CDR2 FRNRAP. This CDR3 is 15 amino acids long. The CDR3 bases are TGTGCTAGTGGTTGGGGACTAGCGAATAACAATGAGCAGTTCTTC. Encoded protein: CASGWGLANNNEQFF. The full variable domain, with the rest looked up from reference TRBV12-5 and TRBJ2-1, is DARVTQTPRHKVTEMGQEVTMRCQPILGHNTVFWYRQTMMQGLELLAYFRNRAPLDDSGMPKDRFSAEMPDATLATLKIQPSEPRDSAVYFCASGWGLANNNEQFFGPGTRLTVL.